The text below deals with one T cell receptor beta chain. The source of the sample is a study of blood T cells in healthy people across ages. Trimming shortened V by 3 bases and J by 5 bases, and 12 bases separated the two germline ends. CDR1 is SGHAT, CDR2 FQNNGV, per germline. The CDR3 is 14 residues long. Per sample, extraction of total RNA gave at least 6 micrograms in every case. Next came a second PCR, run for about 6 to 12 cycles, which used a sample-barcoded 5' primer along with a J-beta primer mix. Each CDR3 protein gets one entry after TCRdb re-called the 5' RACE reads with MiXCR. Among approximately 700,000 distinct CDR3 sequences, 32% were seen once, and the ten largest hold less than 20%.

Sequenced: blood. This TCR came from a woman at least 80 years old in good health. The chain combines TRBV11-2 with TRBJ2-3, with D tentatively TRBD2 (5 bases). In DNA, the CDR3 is TGTGCCAGCAGCTTGACACCACGGGGAGATACGCAGTATTTT. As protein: CASSLTPRGDTQYF.